A single sample is the source of the 18 T cell receptor beta chains below, sequenced in a study of PD-L1 blockade in urothelial cancer. Time point here: peripheral blood 6 weeks after treatment start. The method was immunoSEQ multiplex PCR; TCRdb's version includes in-frame clones alone and lacks a portion of them. The sample records about 130,000 clones, approximately 85% being singletons. The source was PBMCs, collected around atezolizumab (anti-PD-L1) treatment. All receptors derive from a man aged 50-59 years with urothelial cancer.

The chain has TRBV18 and TRBJ2-3; perhaps TRBD1 as D (5 bases). Germline lookup yields CDR1 KGHSH and CDR2 LQKENI. The V and J ends lost 2 bases and 0 bases respectively, with 9 bases between them. CDR3 size: 15 residues. CDR3 bases: TGTGCCAGCTCACCAATCAAGGGGAGCACAGATACGCAGTATTTT. Translating gives CASSPIKGSTDTQYF.

This chain connects TRBV9 to TRBJ2-2; no clear D. Trimming stripped 0 bases from V and 5 bases from J, with 5 bases between. The V gene's germline CDR1 is SGDLS and CDR2 YYNGEE. The CDR3 totals 13 residues. The CDR3, as DNA: TGTGCCAGCAGCGTAGTACTAACCGGGGAGCTGTTTTTT. It is translated as CASSVVLTGELFF. Complete variable domain (other parts from reference TRBV9 and TRBJ2-2): DSGVTQTPKHLITATGQRVTLRCSPRSGDLSVYWYQQSLDQGLQFLIQYYNGEERAKGNILERFSAQQFPDLHSELNLSSLELGDSALYFCASSVVLTGELFFGEGSRLTVL.

This rearrangement joins TRBV7-9 to TRBJ2-1; 8 nucleotides agree with TRBD1. The CDR3 loop spans 15 amino acids. Germline trimming cut 1 base from V and 7 bases from J; bases unmatched to any gene: 6. Germline V gene data show CDR1 as SEHNR and CDR2 as FQNEAQ (reference sequence). CDR3 coding DNA: TGTGCCAGCAGCTTAGAGTCGGGACAGGTAAATGAGCAGTTCTTC. Translated: CASSLESGQVNEQFF.

The chain uses TRBV19 and TRBJ2-2, with 10 nucleotides matching TRBD2. The germline V gene has CDR1 LNHDA and CDR2 SQIVND (reference sequence). This CDR3 is built from 16 residues. J was trimmed by 4 bases and V by 6 bases; bases with no gene match: 8. As DNA, the CDR3 is TGTGCCAGTAGCACTGGACTAGCGGAGTTCACCGGGGAGCTGTTTTTT. Translating it yields CASSTGLAEFTGELFF.

The chain couples TRBV11-3 to TRBJ2-1; D might be TRBD2 (5 bases). There are 17 residues in the CDR3. From germline, CDR1 is SGHNT and CDR2 YENEEA. Deletions cut 5 bases from V and 4 bases from J, with 21 bases between. In DNA form, the CDR3 reads TGTGCCAGCAGCCCAGGAGGTGGGAGCTCAGGTTACAATGAGCAGTTCTTC. It translates to CASSPGGGSSGYNEQFF.

CDR3 DNA: TGTGCCATCCAGGGGGTGCTAGGGGTCAATGAGCAGTTCTTC. Its translation: CAIQGVLGVNEQFF. The chain employs TRBV6-1 and TRBJ2-1; 7 bases fit TRBD1. This CDR3 comprises 14 residues. The junction had 12 bases not matched to a gene; V was cut back by 10 bases and J by 6 bases. Germline V gives CDR1 MNHNS, CDR2 SASEGT.

This chain joins TRBV30 and TRBJ2-7, with TRBD2 identical over 9 bases. Germline CDR1 reads GTSNPN; CDR2 reads SVGIG (reference sequence). The length of the CDR3 is 15 residues. With 4 bases clipped from V and 6 bases from J, the junction kept 13 bases outside the gene matches. CDR3 sequence reads: CAWTLTSGALVEQYF. The CDR3 DNA is TGTGCCTGGACCCTGACTAGCGGAGCCCTGGTCGAGCAGTACTTC.

This clone was seen just once. The chain uses TRBV10-2 and TRBJ2-3; D gene uncertain. This CDR3 has 13 residues. V lost 2 bases, J lost 2 bases, and 5 bases lay in between. CDR1 is WSHSY, CDR2 SAAADI, per germline. The CDR3 here is CASSEIDTDTQYF. CDR3 sequence (DNA): TGCGCCAGCAGTGAGATAGACACAGATACGCAGTATTTT.

The table lists this clone with a few counts. The chain recombines TRBV4-2 with TRBJ2-7; D possibly corresponds to TRBD2 (5 bases). With 0 bases removed from V and 3 bases from J, the gap between germline ends came to 9 bases. Per the germline V gene, CDR1 is LGHNA and CDR2 is YNFKEQ. CDR3 length equals 14 residues. The CDR3 sequence: CASSQERLFYEQYF. CDR3 nucleotide sequence: TGTGCCAGCAGCCAAGAGAGACTATTCTACGAGCAGTACTTC.

The chain couples TRBV30 to TRBJ2-1; 8 bases are shared with TRBD2. V lost 0 bases and J lost 8; bases outside the gene matches: 9. CDR1 and CDR2 (germline): GTSNPN, SVGIG (reference sequence). The length of the CDR3 is 15 residues. The CDR3: CAWSVFGTRVDEQFF. CDR3 nucleotides: TGTGCCTGGAGTGTGTTTGGGACTAGGGTTGATGAGCAGTTCTTC.

The chain recombines TRBV7-3 with TRBJ2-5, with TRBD2 matching over 7 bases. This CDR3 has 16 amino acids. The germline V gene has CDR1 SGHTA and CDR2 FQGTGA. With 5 bases clipped from V and 5 bases from J, the junction kept 14 bases outside the gene matches. This chain's CDR3 is CASSPQYTSGKETQYF. In nucleotides, the CDR3 is TGTGCCAGCAGCCCCCAATATACCAGCGGGAAGGAGACCCAGTACTTC. The full variable domain, rest sourced from reference TRBV7-3 and TRBJ2-5, is GAGVSQTPSNKVTEKGKYVELRCDPISGHTALYWYRQSLGQGPEFLIYFQGTGAADDSGLPNDRFFAVRPEGSVSTLKIQRTERGDSAVYLCASSPQYTSGKETQYFGPGTRLLVL.

This sequence joins TRBV7-9 and TRBJ2-5; TRBD2 matches at 10 bases. The V and J ends lost 4 bases and 5 bases, in that order; junction bases with no gene match: 4. CDR1 is SEHNR, CDR2 FQNEAQ, per germline (reference sequence). The CDR3 has 14 amino acids. CDR3 nucleotide sequence: TGTGCCAGCAGCTGGTTAGCGGGAGGCGAGACCCAGTACTTC. Its protein product is CASSWLAGGETQYF.

This chain joins TRBV28 and TRBJ1-2, with 11 nucleotides matching TRBD1. CDR3 length: 15 residues. J lost 8 bases, V lost 1 base, and 6 bases had no gene match. The germline gives CDR1 MDHEN, CDR2 SYDVKM. CDR3: CASSLSGTGGIGYTF. The CDR3 DNA reads as TGTGCCAGCAGTTTATCCGGGACAGGGGGGATCGGCTACACCTTC.

The rearrangement links TRBV5-1 to TRBJ2-5, with 7 positions matching TRBD2. The CDR3 totals 14 residues. V lost 3 bases, J lost 5 bases, and 7 bases stayed unmatched. Germline values: CDR1 SGHRS, CDR2 YFSETQ. CDR3 coding DNA: TGCGCCAGCAGCTGGGGGGGAACCAAGGAGACCCAGTACTTC. Amino acids: CASSWGGTKETQYF.

The chain has TRBV30 and TRBJ2-2, with 8 bases lining up with TRBD2. The CDR3 contains 15 residues. Germline CDR1 is GTSNPN and CDR2 is SVGIG (reference sequence). The J segment lost 2 bases and the V segment lost 8 bases, leaving 10 bases of the junction unmatched. CDR3 region: CATRRAGVNTGELFF. DNA for the CDR3: TGTGCCACTCGGCGAGCGGGAGTAAACACCGGGGAGCTGTTTTTT.

This clone was seen a few times. The chain joins TRBV6-5 to TRBJ2-7; the match to TRBD1 covers 10 bases. From germline, CDR1 is MNHEY and CDR2 SVGAGI. CDR3 length: 14 residues. V shed 7 bases and J 6 bases; nucleotides not matched to a gene: 9. The DNA for the CDR3 is TGTGCCAGCAAGAATACGGGACAGGGGCGCGAGCAGTACTTC. Amino acids: CASKNTGQGREQYF.

V is TRBV11-3 and J is TRBJ2-2; 7 nucleotides agree with TRBD1. The V gene end was trimmed by 4 bases and the J gene end by 5 bases; junction bases not matched to a gene: 10. CDR1 is SGHNT, CDR2 YENEEA, per germline. This CDR3 is 16 amino acids long. This CDR3 is CASSSGRQGLTGELFF. The CDR3 DNA reads as TGTGCCAGCAGCTCGGGGCGACAGGGCCTGACCGGGGAGCTGTTTTTT.

This clone came up once. V gene TRBV19 combines with J gene TRBJ2-7, with D maybe TRBD2 (5 bases). The CDR3 has 16 residues. Germline CDR1 reads LNHDA; CDR2 reads SQIVND (reference sequence). Trimming shortened V by 5 bases and J by 0 bases, and 17 bases separated the two germline ends. This chain's CDR3 is CASSSIVYGSSYEQYF. Here the CDR3 DNA reads TGTGCCAGTAGTTCCATCGTCTATGGGAGCTCCTACGAGCAGTACTTC.